This T cell receptor (beta chain) was observed in a study of blood T cells in healthy people across ages (dated by TCRdb to between 2015 and 2016). A note on the overall study: In model experiments, roughly one uniquely barcoded TCR beta cDNA molecule per two T cells was captured by template switching. The study analyzed two additional independent replicas of 1 million unique cDNA reads from the same blood draw for two donors, one aged 18 to 29 and one aged 80 or older. Age-related changes in TCR beta repertoire diversity were measured in the study by deep sequencing normalized with unique cDNA molecular identifiers. Donors were grouped into four age groups: young (average 16 years), middle-aged (roughly 37), aged (62) and long-lived (about 82). Donors of different ages were randomly distributed across sequencing lanes to avoid experimental bias.

Clipping removes 10 bases from V and 7 bases from J, with 6 as the unmatched junction base count. The CDR3 covers 13 residues, taking in both the cysteine and the phenylalanine. Here the CDR3 DNA is all that survives: 39 bases in frame from base 1. Via the germline V gene (reference sequence), CDR1 is MNHEY and CDR2 SMNVEV. Donors were a few dozen systemically healthy Caucasian individuals from Russia aged roughly 6 to 95 years. Roughly 10 milliliters of peripheral blood were collected from each donor into EDTA-treated Vacutainer tubes. Ficoll-Paque density-gradient centrifugation was used to isolate PBMCs, with at least 6 million obtained per sample. Trizol reagent was used to extract total RNA from the PBMCs, yielding at least 5 micrograms per sample. For every donor, an aliquot of PBMCs went through flow cytometry to measure the percentages of naive CD45RAhigh/CD27high T cells. Notes on this clonotype: Its antigen is not yet known. Base qualities are not at hand, and no much larger clone is one base apart.

What the research found in general, with its limitations: Observed TCR beta diversity per million T cells fell roughly linearly with age, and a significant reduction was already apparent by age roughly 40. Total diversity estimates from one million sequenced T cells were considered lower bounds and underestimates. Compared with the aged group, more naive CD4+ T cells, fewer expanded clones and increased TCR diversity were shown by the long-lived group, suggesting age selection. Because profiling used bulk unsorted PBMCs, naive and antigen-experienced compartments could not be compared conclusively. The CMV infection status of donors was not known, potentially confounding age-related changes in expanded clonotypes. A strong correlation was found between observed TCR beta diversity and the percentage of naive T cells measured by flow cytometry.

The method behind the library was 5' RACE. TCRdb records Illumina HiSeq 2500 as the sequencer. A second PCR of roughly 7 to 12 cycles was run with a J-beta primer mix and a sample-barcoded 5' primer. A template-switch 5' adaptor carrying 12 random nucleotides introduced a unique molecular identifier onto each TCR beta cDNA molecule. Each sample yielded at least 2.5 million CDR3-containing paired-end reads. First-strand cDNA was synthesized from all RNA with the Mint cDNA synthesis kit, primed by a TRBC-specific oligonucleotide. Following uracil-DNA glycosylase treatment, a first 18-cycle PCR with universal primers M1SS and BC2_uni_R was performed on all cDNA. Turning to the authors' computational methods: Each sample was normalized by randomly selecting 1 million high-quality reads, each carrying a distinct molecular identifier. Instead of being binned into consensus sequences, reads with shared molecular identifiers were discarded. MiTCR, with a Q25 quality threshold and the strictest error-elimination algorithm, was used for CDR3 identification, clonotype clustering and error correction. A nonparametric unseen species model with Euler transformation was used to estimate a lower bound on total TCR beta diversity. TCRdb reran the public reads through fastp at Q25 and MiXCR, keeping productive beta chains. All rows with the same CDR3 protein become a single entry with the most common DNA and genes. What appears here as the V and J calls and clone size reflects TCRdb's work, not the paper's. The sample table records about 680,000 distinct CDR3 sequences; around half of these occur just once. Roughly 31% of the sample is taken by the ten largest.

The sample consisted of blood. The sequence derives from a woman aged 55-75 years in good health. The rearrangement combines TRBV27 with TRBJ2-1; 11 bases in between match TRBD2. The CDR3 here reads CAITSGSENEQFF. DNA sequence: TGTGCCATCACTAGCGGGAGCGAGAATGAGCAGTTCTTC.